Below are 21 T cell receptor beta chains sequenced from a single sample in a study of PD-L1 blockade in urothelial cancer. Profiled with immunoSEQ multiplex PCR; TCRdb holds only in-frame clones, not every one. Among under 50,000 clones listed, more than 75% were seen once. Time point described: pretreatment peripheral blood. This specimen was PBMCs, taken around atezolizumab (anti-PD-L1) treatment. The source of these receptors is a man aged 45-60 years with urothelial cancer.

The chain uses TRBV14 and TRBJ1-6; D is undetermined. This CDR3 region has 14 residues. V was clipped by 1 base and J by 8 bases, with 9 bases between them. Germline V gives CDR1 SGHDN, CDR2 FVKESK. The CDR3 protein is CASSQVLAYSPLHF. The CDR3 bases are TGTGCCAGCAGCCAAGTCTTGGCTTATTCACCCCTCCACTTT.

The V call is TRBV19, the J call TRBJ1-2, with 7 bases aligning to TRBD1. The ends lost 3 bases at V and 7 bases at J; junction bases unmatched: 11. The CDR3 is 15 residues long. Germline assignment: CDR1 LNHDA and CDR2 SQIVND (reference sequence). Written as DNA, the CDR3 is TGTGCCAGTAGTATTGAAAGGACAGGTCCTGGTGGCTACACCTTC. Its protein product is CASSIERTGPGGYTF.

In this sample, this clone turned up a few times. The V gene is TRBV5-6, the J gene TRBJ1-1, with 7 bases identical to TRBD1. Germline V gene data show CDR1 as SGHDT and CDR2 as YYEEEE. Trimming cost V 4 bases and J 2 bases; bases outside gene matches: 5. This CDR3 is built from 14 residues. The CDR3 loop is CASSRDSYNTEAFF. CDR3 sequence (DNA): TGTGCCAGCAGCCGGGACAGTTACAACACTGAAGCTTTCTTT.

The rearrangement joins TRBV19 to TRBJ1-4, with 7 bases fitting TRBD1. Germline V gives CDR1 LNHDA, CDR2 SQIVND (reference sequence). V shed 3 bases, J shed 10 bases, and the junction held 8 bases outside the gene matches. The CDR3 is made up of 14 amino acids. CDR3 bases: TGTGCCAGTAGTATCCGACAGGGAGGAGGAAAACTGTTTTTT. Encoded protein: CASSIRQGGGKLFF.

The chain combines TRBV7-3 with TRBJ1-2; the D is unclear. V gave up 5 bases and J gave up 0 bases, with 13 bases separating them. The CDR3 contains 15 residues. The germline CDR1 and CDR2 sequences are SGHTA and FQGTGA. In DNA, the CDR3 is TGTGCCAGCAGCCCGTCTTTGGGCCCTAACTATGGCTACACCTTC. Translated, it gives CASSPSLGPNYGYTF. The full variable domain, its missing parts supplied by reference TRBV7-3 and TRBJ1-2, is GAGVSQTPSNKVTEKGKYVELRCDPISGHTALYWYRQSLGQGPEFLIYFQGTGAADDSGLPNDRFFAVRPEGSVSTLKIQRTERGDSAVYLCASSPSLGPNYGYTFGSGTRLTVV.

This clone has just one count. The gene calls are TRBV6-6 and TRBJ2-4; perhaps TRBD1 as D (6 bases). Trimming shortened V by 2 bases and J by 6 bases, and 17 bases separated the two germline ends. Germline V gene lookup returns CDR1 MNHNY and CDR2 SVGAGI (reference sequence). This CDR3 is built from 16 residues. As DNA, the CDR3 is TGTGCCAGCAGTTACCCGACGGCAGGGGCCCTAAACATTCAGTACTTC. This sequence encodes CASSYPTAGALNIQYF.

The rearrangement links TRBV6-5 to TRBJ2-3; tentative D call: TRBD2 (5 bases). Trimming cost V 2 bases and J 0 bases, with 6 bases left between them. The CDR3 is 14 residues long. CDR1 is MNHEY, CDR2 SVGAGI, per germline. The CDR3 sequence is CASSYRTSTDTQYF. CDR3 in DNA: TGTGCCAGCAGTTACCGGACTAGCACAGATACGCAGTATTTT.

This chain joins TRBV7-9 and TRBJ2-7; D not resolved. Trimming took off 1 base at V and 2 bases at J, with 6 bases between the two ends. CDR1 and CDR2 (germline): SEHNR, FQNEAQ (reference sequence). The CDR3 totals 13 residues. The CDR3 protein is CASSLGRTYEQYF. The CDR3 DNA is TGTGCCAGCAGCTTAGGCAGGACCTACGAGCAGTACTTC.

V and J are TRBV6-1 and TRBJ2-1; no definite D call. This CDR3 spans 13 amino acids. Deletions cut 5 bases from V and 12 bases from J, with 17 bases between. Germline V lookup: CDR1 MNHNS, CDR2 SASEGT. CDR3 nucleotide sequence: TGTGCCAGCAGTCCCTCACCGAATCAGGTGCAGTTCTTC. Translating it yields CASSPSPNQVQFF.

The chain uses TRBV5-1 and TRBJ2-3; 10 nucleotides align to TRBD2. The CDR3 runs 15 residues. The ends lost 4 bases at V and 8 bases at J; junction bases unmatched: 10. Germline V lookup: CDR1 SGHRS, CDR2 YFSETQ. CDR3 protein: CASSPLLAGMGTQYF. The CDR3, as DNA: TGCGCCAGCAGCCCCTTACTAGCGGGAATGGGTACGCAGTATTTT. Full variable domain (rest looked up from reference TRBV5-1 and TRBJ2-3): KAGVTQTPRYLIKTRGQQVTLSCSPISGHRSVSWYQQTPGQGLQFLFEYFSETQRNKGNFPGRFSGRQFSNSRSEMNVSTLELGDSALYLCASSPLLAGMGTQYFGPGTRLTVL.

This clone was counted a single time. The chain employs TRBV6-5 and TRBJ2-7; D is perhaps TRBD2 (5 bases). The CDR3 runs 13 residues. Germline-derived CDR1 and CDR2 are MNHEY and SVGAGI. The V end lost 6 bases, the J end lost 1 base, and 10 bases lay between the germline ends. The CDR3 nucleotides are TGTGCCAGCAGCAACGGGGTATCCTACGAGCAGTACTTC. As protein: CASSNGVSYEQYF.

CDR3 sequence reads: CASSIAATENTEAFF. CDR3 DNA sequence: TGTGCCAGTAGTATAGCGGCGACAGAGAACACTGAAGCTTTCTTT. This chain connects TRBV19 to TRBJ1-1; tentatively, D is TRBD1 (5 bases). CDR1 LNHDA and CDR2 SQIVND come from the germline V gene (reference sequence). Trimming shortened V by 1 base and J by 1 base, and 10 bases separated the two germline ends. This CDR3 region has 15 residues.

This clone was counted between two and nine times. This chain uses TRBV6-5 with TRBJ1-2; 9 bases are a match to TRBD1. The CDR3 extends over 14 amino acids. The ends lost 7 bases at V and 5 bases at J; junction bases unmatched: 8. Germline-derived CDR1 and CDR2 are MNHEY and SVGAGI. CDR3 bases: TGTGCCAGCAAAACCGGGACAGGGAATTATGGCTACACCTTC. Protein sequence: CASKTGTGNYGYTF.

The rearrangement uses TRBV5-1 and TRBJ2-2, with D tentatively TRBD1 (6 bases). Germline assignment: CDR1 SGHRS and CDR2 YFSETQ. V lost 4 bases, J lost 3 bases, and 10 bases lay in between. This CDR3 region has 14 residues. The CDR3 is CASSSGQHTGELFF. The CDR3 region has the DNA TGCGCCAGCAGCAGCGGACAGCACACCGGGGAGCTGTTTTTT. Based on the CDR3 plus reference TRBV5-1 and TRBJ2-2, the full variable domain is KAGVTQTPRYLIKTRGQQVTLSCSPISGHRSVSWYQQTPGQGLQFLFEYFSETQRNKGNFPGRFSGRQFSNSRSEMNVSTLELGDSALYLCASSSGQHTGELFFGEGSRLTVL.

The V gene is TRBV2, the J gene TRBJ1-4; D perhaps matches TRBD1 (6 bases). CDR3 length: 15 amino acids. Germline V gene lookup returns CDR1 SNHLY and CDR2 FYNNEI. V shed 6 bases and J shed 0 bases, with 11 bases lying between them. CDR3 region: CASRQGQSTNEKLFF. The CDR3 nucleotides are TGTGCCAGCAGACAAGGACAGTCAACTAATGAAAAACTGTTTTTT.

The J gene is TRBJ2-1, the V gene TRBV7-6, with D possibly TRBD2 on 6 matching bases. The CDR3 loop spans 15 amino acids. Germline assignment: CDR1 SGHVS and CDR2 FNYEAQ. Trimming shortened V by 0 bases and J by 8 bases, and 14 bases separated the two germline ends. CDR3 amino acids: CASSLAGLTIHEQFF. CDR3 coding DNA: TGTGCCAGCAGCTTAGCGGGACTGACGATTCATGAGCAGTTCTTC.

The chain links TRBV14 to TRBJ1-1; D might be TRBD1 (6 bases). The CDR3 loop spans 13 amino acids. The germline V gene encodes CDR1 SGHDN and CDR2 FVKESK. The germline V and J ends were trimmed by 2 bases and 3 bases, with 7 bases remaining between them. CDR3 sequence reads: CASSQWTDTEAFF. In nucleotides, the CDR3 is TGTGCCAGCAGCCAATGGACAGACACTGAAGCTTTCTTT. The entire variable domain, with the rest obtained from reference TRBV14 and TRBJ1-1, is as follows: EAGVTQFPSHSVIEKGQTVTLRCDPISGHDNLYWYRRVMGKEIKFLLHFVKESKQDESGMPNNRFLAERTGGTYSTLKVQPAELEDSGVYFCASSQWTDTEAFFGQGTRLTVV.

The chain links TRBV5-1 to TRBJ2-1; 7 positions match TRBD1. Germline assignment: CDR1 SGHRS and CDR2 YFSETQ. This CDR3 has 15 residues. With 4 bases clipped from V and 0 bases from J, the junction kept 4 bases outside the gene matches. The CDR3 reads CASSLQGTSYNEQFF. The CDR3 DNA reads as TGCGCCAGCAGCCTACAGGGGACCTCCTACAATGAGCAGTTCTTC.

The chain links TRBV5-5 to TRBJ1-4, with unresolved D. The V end lost 3 bases, the J end lost 8 bases, and 11 bases lay between the germline ends. The CDR3 runs 13 residues. Germline CDR1 SGHKS, CDR2 YYEKEE (reference sequence). The CDR3 here is CASSSGLEEKLFF. The CDR3 DNA reads as TGTGCCAGCAGCTCCGGACTGGAGGAAAAACTGTTTTTT.

The chain combines TRBV5-1 with TRBJ2-1; TRBD2 agrees at 11 bases. Per the germline V gene, CDR1 is SGHRS and CDR2 is YFSETQ. V lost 6 bases to trimming and J lost 0 bases; unmatched junction nucleotides: 2. This CDR3 spans 15 amino acids. CDR3 protein: CASTLAGGSYNEQFF. Written as DNA, the CDR3 is TGCGCCAGCACTCTAGCGGGAGGCTCCTACAATGAGCAGTTCTTC.

J is TRBJ1-1 and V is TRBV5-1, with D perhaps TRBD1 (5 bases). CDR3 length equals 14 residues. The V gene lost 2 bases and the J gene lost 4 bases, with 12 bases spanning the gap. Germline CDR1 SGHRS, CDR2 YFSETQ. The CDR3 nucleotides read TGCGCCAGCAGCTTCGCAGGGACTTTCACTGAAGCTTTCTTT. Residues: CASSFAGTFTEAFF.